This T cell receptor (beta chain) was documented in a study of cytomegalovirus exposure and HLA in healthy donors. Overall study findings and caveats: Prior analysis indicated that the majority of TCR beta V segments exhibited productivity approximately 87% or approximately 30% of the time. Reports described diagnosis of cytomegalovirus status by the classifier as highly specific and sensitive. In all likelihood, a cluster of highly shared sequence variants was a sequencing artifact.

The ends lost 4 bases at V and 1 base at J; junction bases unmatched: 1. The germline gives CDR1 SGHAT, CDR2 FQNNGV. The CDR3 consists of 14 residues. Healthy bone marrow donors made up the donor group. A remark on this clone: The antigen is not known.

Vbeta (60) and Jbeta (13) primers were used in the PCR. Using immunoSEQ multiplex PCR, the repertoire was profiled, and TCRdb retains in-frame clones only, with some absent. The sample has 150,000 to 200,000 clones, about 86% seen once. This TCR derives from a woman in her 30s in good health and CMV-seronegative. Source material: PBMCs. The chain has TRBV11-2 and TRBJ2-3; TRBD2 matches 8 bases. In DNA, the CDR3 is TGTGCCAGCAGCTCCGGGGGGGGCACAGATACGCAGTATTTT. It yields the protein CASSSGGGTDTQYF.